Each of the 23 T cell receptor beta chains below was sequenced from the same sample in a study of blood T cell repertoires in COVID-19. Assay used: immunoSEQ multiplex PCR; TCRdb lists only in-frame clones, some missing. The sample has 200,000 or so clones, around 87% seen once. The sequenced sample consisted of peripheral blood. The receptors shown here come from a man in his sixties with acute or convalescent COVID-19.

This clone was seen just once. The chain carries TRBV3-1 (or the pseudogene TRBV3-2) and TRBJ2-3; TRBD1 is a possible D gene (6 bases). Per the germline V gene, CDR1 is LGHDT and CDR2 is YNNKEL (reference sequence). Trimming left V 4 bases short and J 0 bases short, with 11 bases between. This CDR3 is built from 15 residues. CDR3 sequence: CASSPGQYSTDTQYF. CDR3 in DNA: TGTGCCAGCAGCCCGGGACAATATAGCACAGATACGCAGTATTTT.

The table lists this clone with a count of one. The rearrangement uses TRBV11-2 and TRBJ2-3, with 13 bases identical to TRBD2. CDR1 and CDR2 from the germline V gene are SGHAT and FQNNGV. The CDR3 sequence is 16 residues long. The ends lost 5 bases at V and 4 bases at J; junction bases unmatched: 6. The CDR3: CASSLTSGGAADTQYF. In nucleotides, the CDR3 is TGTGCCAGCAGCCTCACTAGCGGGGGGGCCGCAGATACGCAGTATTTT.

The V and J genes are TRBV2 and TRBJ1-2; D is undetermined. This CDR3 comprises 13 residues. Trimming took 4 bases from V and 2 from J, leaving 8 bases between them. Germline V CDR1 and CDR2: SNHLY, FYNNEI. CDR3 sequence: CASSAAGNYGYTF. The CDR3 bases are TGTGCCAGCAGTGCAGCCGGGAACTATGGCTACACCTTC.

The chain's CDR3 is CASSWGLAGDGLEQYF. CDR3 nucleotides: TGTGCCAGCAGTTGGGGACTAGCGGGGGACGGATTGGAGCAGTACTTC. The chain has TRBV6-5 and TRBJ2-7; TRBD2 matches at 14 bases. CDR1 and CDR2 (germline): MNHEY, SVGAGI. With 4 bases clipped from V and 7 bases from J, the junction kept 9 bases outside the gene matches. CDR3 length: 16 residues.

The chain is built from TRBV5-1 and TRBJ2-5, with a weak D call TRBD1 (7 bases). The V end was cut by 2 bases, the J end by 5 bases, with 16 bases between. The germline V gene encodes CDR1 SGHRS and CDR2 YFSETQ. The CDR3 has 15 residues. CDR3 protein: CASSFSGGFGETQYF. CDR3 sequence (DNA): TGCGCCAGCAGCTTTTCAGGGGGGTTTGGGGAGACCCAGTACTTC. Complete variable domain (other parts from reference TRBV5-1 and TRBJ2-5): KAGVTQTPRYLIKTRGQQVTLSCSPISGHRSVSWYQQTPGQGLQFLFEYFSETQRNKGNFPGRFSGRQFSNSRSEMNVSTLELGDSALYLCASSFSGGFGETQYFGPGTRLLVL.

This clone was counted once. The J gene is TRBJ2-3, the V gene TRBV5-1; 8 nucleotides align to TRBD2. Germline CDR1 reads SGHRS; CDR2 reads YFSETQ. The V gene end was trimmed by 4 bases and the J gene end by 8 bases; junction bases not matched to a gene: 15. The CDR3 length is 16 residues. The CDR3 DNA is TGCGCCAGCAGCCCCCCGATTGGCGGGGGGCAGGGTACGCAGTATTTT. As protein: CASSPPIGGGQGTQYF.

The CDR3, as DNA: TGTGCCAGCAGCTTAACGGCCTGGTCGGAGCAGTACTTC. Translating it yields CASSLTAWSEQYF. The chain uses TRBV7-3 and TRBJ2-7, with D hard to call. The germline gives CDR1 SGHTA, CDR2 FQGTGA. Trimming cost V 0 bases and J 7 bases, with 10 bases left between them. This CDR3 is 13 amino acids long.

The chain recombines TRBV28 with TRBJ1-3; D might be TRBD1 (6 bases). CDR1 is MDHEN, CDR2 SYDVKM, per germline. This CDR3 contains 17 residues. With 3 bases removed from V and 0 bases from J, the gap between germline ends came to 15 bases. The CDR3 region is CASSFLLGANSGNTIYF. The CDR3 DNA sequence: TGTGCCAGCAGTTTCCTGCTGGGGGCCAACTCTGGAAACACCATATATTTT.

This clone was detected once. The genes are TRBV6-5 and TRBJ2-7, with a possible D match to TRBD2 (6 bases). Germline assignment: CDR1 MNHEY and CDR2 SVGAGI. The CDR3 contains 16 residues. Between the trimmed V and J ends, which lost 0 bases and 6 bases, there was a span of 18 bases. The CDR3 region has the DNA TGTGCCAGCAGTTACTCTACTGCCGGAGGGGTAGTCGAGCAGTACTTC. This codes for CASSYSTAGGVVEQYF.

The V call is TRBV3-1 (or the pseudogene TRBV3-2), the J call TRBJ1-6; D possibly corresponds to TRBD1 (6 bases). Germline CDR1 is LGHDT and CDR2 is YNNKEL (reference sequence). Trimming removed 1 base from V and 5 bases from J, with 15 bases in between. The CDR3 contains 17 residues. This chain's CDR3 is CASSQALQGGNNSPLHF. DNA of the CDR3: TGTGCCAGCAGCCAAGCGTTACAGGGAGGGAATAATTCACCCCTCCACTTT.

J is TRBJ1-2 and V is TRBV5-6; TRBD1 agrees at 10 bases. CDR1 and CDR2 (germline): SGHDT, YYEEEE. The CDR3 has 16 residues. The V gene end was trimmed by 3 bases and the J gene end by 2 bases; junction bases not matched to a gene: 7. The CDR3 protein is CASSSEVTGGNYGYTF. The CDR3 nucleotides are TGTGCCAGCAGCTCGGAGGTGACAGGGGGCAACTATGGCTACACCTTC. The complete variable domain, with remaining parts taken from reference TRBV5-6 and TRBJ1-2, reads DAGVTQSPTHLIKTRGQQVTLRCSPKSGHDTVSWYQQALGQGPQFIFQYYEEEERQRGNFPDRFSGHQFPNYSSELNVNALLLGDSALYLCASSSEVTGGNYGYTFGSGTRLTVV.

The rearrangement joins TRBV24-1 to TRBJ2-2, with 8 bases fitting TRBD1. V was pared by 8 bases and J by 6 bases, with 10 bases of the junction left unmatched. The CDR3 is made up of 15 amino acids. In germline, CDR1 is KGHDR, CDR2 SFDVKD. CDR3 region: CATTRTGSRAGELFF. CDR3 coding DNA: TGTGCCACCACCCGGACAGGGTCTCGAGCCGGGGAGCTGTTTTTT.

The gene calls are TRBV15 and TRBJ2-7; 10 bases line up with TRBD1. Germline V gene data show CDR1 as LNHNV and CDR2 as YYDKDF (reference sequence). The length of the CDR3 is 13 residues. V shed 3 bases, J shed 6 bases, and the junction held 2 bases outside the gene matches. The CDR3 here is CATSRDRGSEQYF. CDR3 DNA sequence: TGTGCCACCAGCAGGGACAGGGGGTCCGAGCAGTACTTC.

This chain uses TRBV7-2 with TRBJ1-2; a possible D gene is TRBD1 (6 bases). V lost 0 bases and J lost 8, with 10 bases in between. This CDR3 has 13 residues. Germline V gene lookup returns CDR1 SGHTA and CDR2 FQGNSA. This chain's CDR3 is CASSLAQRGGYTF. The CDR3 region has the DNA TGTGCCAGCAGCTTAGCCCAAAGGGGGGGCTACACCTTC.

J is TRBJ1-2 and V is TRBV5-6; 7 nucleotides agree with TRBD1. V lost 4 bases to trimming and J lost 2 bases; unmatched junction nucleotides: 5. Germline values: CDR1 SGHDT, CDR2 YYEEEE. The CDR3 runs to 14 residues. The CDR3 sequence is CASSGTALNYGYTF. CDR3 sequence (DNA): TGTGCCAGCAGCGGGACAGCTTTAAACTATGGCTACACCTTC.

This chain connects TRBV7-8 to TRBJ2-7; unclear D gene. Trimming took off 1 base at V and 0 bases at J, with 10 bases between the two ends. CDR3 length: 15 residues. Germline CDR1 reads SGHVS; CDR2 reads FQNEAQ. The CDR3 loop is CASSLGFSSSYEQYF. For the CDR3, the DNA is TGTGCCAGCAGCTTAGGGTTTTCGAGCTCCTACGAGCAGTACTTC.

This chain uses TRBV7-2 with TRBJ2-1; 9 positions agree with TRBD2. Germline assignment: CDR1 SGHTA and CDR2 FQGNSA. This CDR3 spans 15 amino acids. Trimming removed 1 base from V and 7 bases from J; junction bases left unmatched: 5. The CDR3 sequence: CASSLVLAGANEQFF. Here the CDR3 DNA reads TGTGCCAGCAGCTTAGTGTTAGCGGGGGCAAATGAGCAGTTCTTC. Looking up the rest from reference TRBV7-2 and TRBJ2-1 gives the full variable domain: GAGVSQSPSNKVTEKGKDVELRCDPISGHTALYWYRQSLGQGLEFLIYFQGNSAPDKSGLPSDRFSAERTGGSVSTLTIQRTQQEDSAVYLCASSLVLAGANEQFFGPGTRLTVL.

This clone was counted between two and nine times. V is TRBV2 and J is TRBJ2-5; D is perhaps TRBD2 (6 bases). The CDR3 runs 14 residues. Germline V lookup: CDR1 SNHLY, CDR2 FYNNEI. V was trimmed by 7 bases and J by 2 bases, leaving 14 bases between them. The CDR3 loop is CASTLGGPQETQYF. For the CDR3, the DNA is TGTGCCAGCACCTTGGGAGGCCCACAAGAGACCCAGTACTTC.

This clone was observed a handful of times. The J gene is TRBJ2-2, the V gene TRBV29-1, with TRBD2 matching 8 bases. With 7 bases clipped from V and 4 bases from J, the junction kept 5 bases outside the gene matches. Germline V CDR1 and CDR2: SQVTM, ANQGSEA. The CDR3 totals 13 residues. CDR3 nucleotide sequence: TGCAGCGCACCGGGACTAGGCACCGGGGAGCTGTTTTTT. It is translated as CSAPGLGTGELFF.

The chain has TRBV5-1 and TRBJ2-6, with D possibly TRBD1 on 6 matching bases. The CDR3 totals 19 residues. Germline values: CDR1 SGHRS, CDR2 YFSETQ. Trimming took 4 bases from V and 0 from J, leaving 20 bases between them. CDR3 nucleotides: TGCGCCAGCAGCCAACAGAGGGGGACCCAGGGCTCTGGGGCCAACGTCCTGACTTTC. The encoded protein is CASSQQRGTQGSGANVLTF.

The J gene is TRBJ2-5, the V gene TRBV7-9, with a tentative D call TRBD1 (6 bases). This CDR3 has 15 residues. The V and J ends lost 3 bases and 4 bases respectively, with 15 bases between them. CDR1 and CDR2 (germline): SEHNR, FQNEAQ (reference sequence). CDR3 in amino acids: CASSLATGRSETQYF. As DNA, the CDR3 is TGTGCCAGCAGCTTGGCGACAGGCAGGTCAGAGACCCAGTACTTC.

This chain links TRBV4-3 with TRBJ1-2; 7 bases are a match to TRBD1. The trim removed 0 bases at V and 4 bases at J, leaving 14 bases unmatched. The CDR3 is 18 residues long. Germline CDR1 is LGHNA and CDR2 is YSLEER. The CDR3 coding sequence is TGCGCCAGCAGCCAAGAAGAGGGACAGCCCTGGTCTGGCTATGGCTACACCTTC. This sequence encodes CASSQEEGQPWSGYGYTF.

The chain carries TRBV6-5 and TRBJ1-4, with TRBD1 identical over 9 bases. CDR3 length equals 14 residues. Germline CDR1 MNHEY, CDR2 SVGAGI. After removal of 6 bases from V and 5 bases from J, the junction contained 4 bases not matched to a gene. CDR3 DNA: TGTGCCAGCAGCTTAGACAGGGGGAATGAAAAACTGTTTTTT. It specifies CASSLDRGNEKLFF.